This is a list of T cell receptor beta chains from one sample in a study of OX40 agonist ivuxolimab in advanced cancers. Clones were sequenced by immunoSEQ multiplex PCR, and TCRdb holds only the in-frame ones, with some missing. The table shows roughly 80,000 clones, with about 94% occurring only once. Material: CD4+ or CD8+ T cells sorted from blood, obtained in a trial of the OX40 agonist ivuxolimab. Receptor source: an adult with an advanced solid tumor such as melanoma, head and neck, liver or kidney cancer. The CDR3 runs from the conserved cysteine through the conserved F or W. Fields, in order: D gene, V gene, clone size, J gene, CDR3 protein, CDR3 DNA. A D gene is named only where the DNA matches it firmly. Clone size is not always given. Where it is, it says once, few, many or a class for expanded clones.

>TRBD1|TRBV7-9|-|TRBJ1-4
CASSPGTGGEKLFF
TGTGCCAGCAGCCCGGGGACAGGGGGTGAAAAACTGTTTTTT
>TRBD1|TRBV9|-|TRBJ2-7
CASSVGQGGPYEQYF
TGTGCCAGCAGCGTAGGACAGGGGGGCCCCTACGAGCAGTACTTC
>-|TRBV7-2|-|TRBJ1-5
CASSYSRDQPQHF
TGTGCCAGCAGCTATTCTAGGGATCAGCCCCAGCATTTT
>TRBD1|TRBV7-3|-|TRBJ1-3
CASSSSGTGCKSQGNTIYF
TGTGCCAGCAGCTCTTCCGGGACAGGGTGTAAAAGTCAGGGAAACACCATATATTTT
>-|TRBV28|-|TRBJ2-2
CASSLGWTGELFF
TGTGCCAGCAGTTTAGGCTGGACCGGGGAGCTGTTTTTT
>-|TRBV13|-|TRBJ2-4
CASSFYDGKNIQYF
TGTGCCAGCAGCTTCTACGACGGCAAAAACATTCAGTACTTC
>-|TRBV2|-|TRBJ2-1
CASSEGRGHVKGGREQFF
TGTGCCAGCAGTGAAGGCCGAGGGCACGTAAAAGGAGGTCGAGAGCAGTTCTTC
>-|TRBV6-1|-|TRBJ1-5
CAGSVGRTSNQPQHF
TGTGCCGGCAGTGTTGGACGGACGAGCAATCAGCCCCAGCATTTT
>-|TRBV27|-|TRBJ2-3
CASSRWADTQYF
TGTGCCAGCAGTAGATGGGCAGATACGCAGTATTTT
>-|TRBV5-1|-|TRBJ2-1
CASSLDWGWQFF
TGCGCCAGCAGCTTGGATTGGGGGTGGCAGTTCTTC
>-|TRBV6-1|-|TRBJ2-3
CASSEWQASISTNTQYF
TGTGCCAGCAGTGAATGGCAGGCATCCATTAGCACAAATACGCAGTATTTT
>TRBD1|TRBV30|-|TRBJ2-5
CAWSVTGTGLIQETQYF
TGTGCCTGGAGTGTAACGGGGACAGGCCTTATACAGGAGACCCAGTACTTC
>-|TRBV5-1|-|TRBJ2-7
CASSFESSYEQYF
TGCGCCAGCAGCTTTGAAAGCTCCTACGAGCAGTACTTC
>TRBD1|TRBV19|-|TRBJ2-3
CASSIDLTGGEDTQYF
TGTGCCAGTAGTATAGACCTGACAGGGGGCGAAGATACGCAGTATTTT
>-|TRBV29-1|few|TRBJ2-7
CSVVAGTYEQYF
TGCAGCGTTGTCGCGGGGACCTACGAGCAGTACTTC
>TRBD1|TRBV2|-|TRBJ1-2
CATRTGKASSDGYTF
TGTGCCACCCGGACAGGGAAGGCCTCGAGTGATGGCTACACCTTC
>-|TRBV29-1|-|TRBJ1-2
CSGWVVGHLDYGYTF
TGCAGCGGTTGGGTAGTGGGACACCTAGACTATGGCTACACCTTC
>-|TRBV27|-|TRBJ1-2
CASSPSTNYGYTF
TGTGCCAGCAGTCCTTCTACAAACTATGGCTACACCTTC
>-|TRBV7-9|-|TRBJ2-7
CASSLSGMGEQYF
TGTGCCAGCAGCTTATCGGGTATGGGCGAGCAGTACTTC
>TRBD2|TRBV6-5|-|TRBJ2-1
CASSLAGGLGNEQFF
TGTGCCAGCAGTTTAGCGGGGGGGCTGGGGAATGAGCAGTTCTTC
>-|TRBV19|once|TRBJ2-1
CASSIGWDEQFF
TGTGCCAGTAGTATCGGTTGGGATGAGCAGTTCTTC
>TRBD1|TRBV19|-|TRBJ2-7
CASSPGTGGSYEQYF
TGTGCCAGTAGTCCCGGGACAGGGGGCTCTTACGAGCAGTACTTC